The clone carrying this TCR beta chain was recorded at least ten times. Its antigen remains unidentified. This record belongs to a study of human T cells and chemical hapten exposure. The time point was: healthy volunteer bleed at 2 weeks. The starting material, unfractionated whole blood, was used for total RNA extraction. Germline V gene sequence: CDR1 LGHNA, CDR2 YNFKEQ. The CDR3 sequence is 15 residues long. V shed 1 base and J 0 bases; nucleotides not matched to a gene: 1. Individual cDNA molecules (in the library) carried attached unique molecular identifiers. Per the study methods: The number of TCRs in each sample had a median of approximately 93,000 and spanned roughly 23,224 to 700,000. TCRdb reprocessed the RACE reads via MiXCR and lists one record per CDR3 protein. For this entry, the V and J calls and clone size follow TCRdb and not the study's own pipeline. The sample contains about 93,000 distinct CDR3 sequences, roughly 8.5% of which appear only once.

Study results and limitations: TCRs whose frequency exceeded 1 in 1000 remained the same following DPC sensitization.

The rearrangement joins TRBV4-2 to TRBJ2-3, with TRBD2 identical over 7 bases. This clonotype originated in a female donor in good health. Some clones in this sample may be carry-over from other donors' samples. Material: whole blood. This chain's CDR3 is CASSQVAGSTDTQYF. CDR3 DNA sequence: TGTGCCAGCAGCCAAGTAGCGGGCAGCACAGATACGCAGTATTTT.